This T cell receptor beta chain derives from a study of CD8 T cells in Susac syndrome. A quantity of about 0.5 to 1 ug RNA underwent reverse transcription using random hexamers. TCRdb called the immunoSEQ multiplex PCR reads again in MiXCR, with one record for every CDR3 protein. This sample has fewer than 80,000 distinct CDR3 sequences, with 85% to 95% found just once. The TEMRA cells underwent FACS enrichment, while the CD8+ and CD4+ T cells underwent negative isolation. Sequenced input: CD8+ T cells from PBMCs. This clonotype was obtained from a human donor in good health.

CDR3 in DNA: TGTGCCAGCAGTCTGGGACAGGGGGGCGAGCAGTACTTC. Its translation is CASSLGQGGEQYF. The chain carries TRBV6-5 and TRBJ2-7; 11 bases are shared with TRBD1. The CDR3 is made up of 13 amino acids. The V gene end was trimmed by 5 bases and the J gene end by 6 bases; junction bases not matched to a gene: 3. Per the germline V gene, CDR1 is MNHEY and CDR2 is SVGAGI.